This is a list of T cell receptor beta chains from one sample in a study of T cells in localized non-small cell lung cancer. Clones were read by immunoSEQ multiplex PCR, and TCRdb kept only the in-frame ones, dropping some. The sample lists around 12,000 clones, roughly 27% seen once, with about 7% in the top ten. The sample in question was lung tumor tissue, obtained before any cancer treatment. The source of these receptors is a female donor over 55 with stage I lung adenocarcinoma. The CDR3 runs from the conserved cysteine through the conserved F or W.

TRBV19	TRBJ1-6	CASSIRLISYNSPLHF
TRBV6-8	TRBJ2-1	CAISAGTSPEQFF
TRBV11-3	TRBJ2-5	CASSYGPPPPETQYF
TRBV11-3	TRBJ2-1	CASSLWGASYNEQFF
TRBV6-8	TRBJ1-5	CASSDRGSNQPQHF
TRBV9	TRBJ2-1	CASSVVGSPEQFF
TRBV9	TRBJ2-7	CASSESEAIPYEQYF
TRBV11-3	TRBJ1-3	CASSLDPGRGNTIYF
TRBV11-3	TRBJ1-2	CASSLWGLNYGYTF
TRBV11-3	TRBJ2-1	CASSLGLAAYNEQFF
TRBV7-2	TRBJ1-1	CASSSQVDTEAFF
TRBV9	TRBJ2-3	CASSVVGEGDTQYF
TRBV9	TRBJ2-7	CASSVGPDFLYEQYF
TRBV30	TRBJ2-7	CAWSVTSGAIEQYF
TRBV11-3	TRBJ1-4	CASSAGTANEKLFF
TRBV2	TRBJ1-4	CASGIGNRAEKLFF
TRBV10-2	TRBJ1-5	CASSELTGDQPQHF
TRBV18	TRBJ1-5	CASSPLDREGQPQHF
TRBV11-3	TRBJ2-1	CASSFWVSYNEQFF
TRBV9	TRBJ2-1	CASSPGGGSVSYNEQFF
TRBV4-1	TRBJ2-1	CASSQPGAGSYNEQFF
TRBV30	TRBJ1-3	CAWRDTYSGNTIYF
TRBV19	TRBJ2-2	CASSITGRRELFF
TRBV29-1	TRBJ1-1	CSVEGAGNTEAFF
TRBV29-1	TRBJ2-4	CSVGAQGGIQYF
TRBV7-2	TRBJ1-2	CASTPGTGIGYTF
TRBV11-3	TRBJ2-3	CASSLYGTFSTDTQYF
TRBV6-8	TRBJ1-1	CASSSVFGVTEAFF
TRBV4-1	TRBJ1-2	CASSQGVNYGYTF
TRBV6-8	TRBJ2-1	CASSSLERGGQLNEQFF
TRBV11-3	TRBJ1-2	CASSGGQINYGYTF
TRBV19	TRBJ2-1	CASSISILPRGNEQFF
TRBV30	TRBJ2-5	CAWNPSGGETQYF
TRBV6-8	TRBJ1-6	CASSSAVLDSPLHF
TRBV11-3	TRBJ1-1	CASSLDQPVNTEAFF
TRBV29-1	TRBJ2-7	CSVEVAQAFSSYEQYF
TRBV11-3	TRBJ2-7	CASSDRFLGGSYEQYF
TRBV11-3	TRBJ1-3	CASSPTRAGNTIYF
TRBV4-1	TRBJ1-3	CASSQSGQGNTIYF
TRBV19	TRBJ1-3	CASSILTGFAGNTIYF
TRBV7-5	TRBJ1-3	CASSLDRLSGNTIYF
TRBV5-1	TRBJ2-6	CASSPGQVSVGANVLTF
TRBV11-3	TRBJ1-2	CASSPRWGRGTILGYTF
TRBV29-1	TRBJ2-7	CSVDRDGSYEQYF
TRBV14	TRBJ2-7	CASSRGSLYEQYF
TRBV25-1	TRBJ1-4	CASRPPGLINEKLFF
TRBV28	TRBJ2-7	CASSLSWSNEQYF
TRBV18	TRBJ2-7	CASSPLQLDRALIGQYF
TRBV9	TRBJ1-1	CTSSSNAGDTEAFF
TRBV6-7	TRBJ2-5	CASSKLQRTQYF
TRBV9	TRBJ1-5	CASSAGQGKNQPQHF
TRBV11-3	TRBJ1-1	CASSQYIGGGTEAFF
TRBV14	TRBJ2-2	CASGTAGTGELFF
TRBV30	TRBJ2-7	CAWRLAGRGQYF
TRBV19	TRBJ1-2	CASSRWRSDNYGYTF